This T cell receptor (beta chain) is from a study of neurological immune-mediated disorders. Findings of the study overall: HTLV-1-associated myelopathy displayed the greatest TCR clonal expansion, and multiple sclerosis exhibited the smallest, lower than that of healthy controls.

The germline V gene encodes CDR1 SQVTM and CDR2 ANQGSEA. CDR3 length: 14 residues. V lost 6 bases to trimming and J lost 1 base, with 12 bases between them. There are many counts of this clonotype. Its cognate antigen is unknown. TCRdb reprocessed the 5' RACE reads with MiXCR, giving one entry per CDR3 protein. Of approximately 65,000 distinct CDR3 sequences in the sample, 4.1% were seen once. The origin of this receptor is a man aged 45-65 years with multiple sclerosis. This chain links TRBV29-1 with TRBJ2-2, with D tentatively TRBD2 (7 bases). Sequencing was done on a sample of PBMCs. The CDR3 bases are TGCAGCGTGGGCGGGGGCTTGAACACCGGGGAGCTGTTTTTT. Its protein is CSVGGGLNTGELFF.